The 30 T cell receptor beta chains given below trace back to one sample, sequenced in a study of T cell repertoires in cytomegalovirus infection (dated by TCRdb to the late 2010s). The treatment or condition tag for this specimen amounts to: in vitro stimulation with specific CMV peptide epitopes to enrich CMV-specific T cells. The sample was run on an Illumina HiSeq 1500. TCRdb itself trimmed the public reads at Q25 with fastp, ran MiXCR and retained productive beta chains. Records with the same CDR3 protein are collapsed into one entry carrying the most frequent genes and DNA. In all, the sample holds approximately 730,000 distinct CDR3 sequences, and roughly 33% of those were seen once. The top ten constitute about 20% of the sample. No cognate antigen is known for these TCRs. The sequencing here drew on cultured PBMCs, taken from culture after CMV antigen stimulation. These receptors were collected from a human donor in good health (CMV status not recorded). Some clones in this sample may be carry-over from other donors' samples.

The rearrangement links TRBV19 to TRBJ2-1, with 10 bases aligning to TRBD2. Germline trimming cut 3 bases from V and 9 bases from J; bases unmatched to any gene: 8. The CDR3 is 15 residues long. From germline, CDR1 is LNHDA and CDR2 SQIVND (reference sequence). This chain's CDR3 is CASSMIAGGLIEQFF. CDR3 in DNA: TGTGCCAGTAGTATGATAGCGGGAGGACTAATTGAGCAGTTCTTC.

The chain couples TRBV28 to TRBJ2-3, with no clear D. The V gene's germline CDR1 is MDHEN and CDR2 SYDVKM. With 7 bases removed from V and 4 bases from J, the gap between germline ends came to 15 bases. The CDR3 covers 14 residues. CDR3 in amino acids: CASNRVYTSDTQYF. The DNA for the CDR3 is TGTGCCAGCAACCGGGTCTACACTTCAGATACGCAGTATTTT.

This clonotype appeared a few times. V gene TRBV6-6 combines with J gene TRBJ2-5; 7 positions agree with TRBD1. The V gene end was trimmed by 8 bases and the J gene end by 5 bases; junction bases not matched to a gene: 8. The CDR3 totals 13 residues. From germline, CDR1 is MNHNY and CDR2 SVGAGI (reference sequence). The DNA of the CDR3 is TGTGCCAGCCGAGGGGGCGTCGGGGAGACCCAGTACTTC. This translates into CASRGGVGETQYF.

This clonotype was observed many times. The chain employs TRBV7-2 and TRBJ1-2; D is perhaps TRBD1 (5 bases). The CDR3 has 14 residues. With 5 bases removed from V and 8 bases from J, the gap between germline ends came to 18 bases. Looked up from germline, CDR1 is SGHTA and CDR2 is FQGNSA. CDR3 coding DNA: TGTGCCAGCAGCCGAGGTGACAGCGGGAGGGGCTACACCTTC. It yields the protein CASSRGDSGRGYTF.

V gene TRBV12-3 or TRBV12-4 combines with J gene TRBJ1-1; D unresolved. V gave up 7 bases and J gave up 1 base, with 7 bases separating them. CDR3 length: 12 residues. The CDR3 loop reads CASKDWNTEAFF. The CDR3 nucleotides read TGTGCCAGCAAAGACTGGAACACTGAAGCTTTCTTT.

For the CDR3, the DNA is TGTGCCAGCAGGGGGACAGGGGACGGGGAGCTGTTTTTT. It codes for CASRGTGDGELFF. The V gene is TRBV11-2, the J gene TRBJ2-2, with 10 nucleotides matching TRBD1. CDR1 is SGHAT and CDR2 is FQNNGV in the germline V gene. The V and J ends lost 6 bases and 7 bases, in that order; junction bases with no gene match: 2. CDR3 length equals 13 residues.

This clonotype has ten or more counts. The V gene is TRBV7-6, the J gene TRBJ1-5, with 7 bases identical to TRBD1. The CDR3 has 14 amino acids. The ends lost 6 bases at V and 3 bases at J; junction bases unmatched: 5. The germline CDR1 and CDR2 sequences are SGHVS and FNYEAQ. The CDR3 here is CASRLGTANQPQHF. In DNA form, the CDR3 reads TGTGCCAGCAGACTCGGGACAGCCAATCAGCCCCAGCATTTT.

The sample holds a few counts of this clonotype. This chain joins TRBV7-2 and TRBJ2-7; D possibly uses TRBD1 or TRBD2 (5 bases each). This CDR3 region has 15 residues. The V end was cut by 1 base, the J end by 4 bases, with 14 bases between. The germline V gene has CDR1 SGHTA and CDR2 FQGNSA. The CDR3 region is CASSLGGLGVYEQYF. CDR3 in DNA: TGTGCCAGCAGCTTAGGTGGCTTGGGGGTGTACGAGCAGTACTTC.

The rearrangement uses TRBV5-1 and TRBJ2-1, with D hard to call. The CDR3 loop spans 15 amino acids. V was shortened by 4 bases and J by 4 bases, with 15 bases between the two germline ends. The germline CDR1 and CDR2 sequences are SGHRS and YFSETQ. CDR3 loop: CASSLRSPQYNEQFF. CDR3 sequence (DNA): TGCGCCAGCAGCCTACGGTCTCCACAATACAATGAGCAGTTCTTC.

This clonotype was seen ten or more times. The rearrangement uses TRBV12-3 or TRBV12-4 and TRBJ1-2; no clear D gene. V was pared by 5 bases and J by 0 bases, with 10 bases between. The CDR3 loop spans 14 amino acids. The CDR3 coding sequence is TGTGCCAGCAGTCTGAGCGGGACTAACTATGGCTACACCTTC. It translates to CASSLSGTNYGYTF.

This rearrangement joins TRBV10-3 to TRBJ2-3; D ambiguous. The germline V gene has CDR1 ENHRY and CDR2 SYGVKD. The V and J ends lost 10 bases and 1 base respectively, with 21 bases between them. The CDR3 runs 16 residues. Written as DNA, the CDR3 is TGTGCCACAAGCGTCGGTAAAGCACTGGGCACAGATACGCAGTATTTT. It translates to CATSVGKALGTDTQYF.

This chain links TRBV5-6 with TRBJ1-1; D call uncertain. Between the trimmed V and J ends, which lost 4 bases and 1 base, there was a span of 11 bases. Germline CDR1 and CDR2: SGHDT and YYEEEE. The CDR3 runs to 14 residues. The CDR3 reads CASSTGRTNTEAFF. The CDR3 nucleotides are TGTGCCAGCAGCACCGGGAGAACGAACACTGAAGCTTTCTTT.

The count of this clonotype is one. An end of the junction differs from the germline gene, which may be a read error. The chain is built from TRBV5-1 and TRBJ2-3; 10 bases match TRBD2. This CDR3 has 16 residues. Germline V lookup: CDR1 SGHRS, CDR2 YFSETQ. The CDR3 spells CASRRTSGGPTVTQYF. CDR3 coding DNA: TGCGCCAGCAGGAGGACTAGCGGAGGCCCCACAGTTACGCAGTATTTT.

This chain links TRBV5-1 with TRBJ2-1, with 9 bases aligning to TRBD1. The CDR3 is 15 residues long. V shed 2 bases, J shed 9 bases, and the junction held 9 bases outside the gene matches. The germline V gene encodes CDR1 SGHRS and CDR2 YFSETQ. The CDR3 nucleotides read TGCGCCAGCAGCTTTACGGGACAGGGCCTCCTTGAGCAGTTCTTC. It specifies CASSFTGQGLLEQFF.

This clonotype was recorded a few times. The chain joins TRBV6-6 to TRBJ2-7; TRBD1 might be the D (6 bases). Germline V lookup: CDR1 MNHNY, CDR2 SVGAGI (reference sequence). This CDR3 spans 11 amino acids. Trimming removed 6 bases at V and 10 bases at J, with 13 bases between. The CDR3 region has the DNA TGTGCCAGCAGGCTGAACAGGGCCCAGTACTTC. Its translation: CASRLNRAQYF.

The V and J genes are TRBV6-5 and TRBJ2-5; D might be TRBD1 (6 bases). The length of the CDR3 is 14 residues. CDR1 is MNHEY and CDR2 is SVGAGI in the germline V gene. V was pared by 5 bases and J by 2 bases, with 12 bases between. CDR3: CASSARGRQETQYF. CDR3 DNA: TGTGCCAGCAGTGCCAGGGGACGGCAAGAGACCCAGTACTTC.

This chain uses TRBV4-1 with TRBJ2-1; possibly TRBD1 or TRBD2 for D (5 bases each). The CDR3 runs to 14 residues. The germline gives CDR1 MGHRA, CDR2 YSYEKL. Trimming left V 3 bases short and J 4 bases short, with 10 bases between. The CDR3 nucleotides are TGCGCCAGCAGCCACCTGGGGGAGTACAATGAGCAGTTCTTC. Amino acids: CASSHLGEYNEQFF.

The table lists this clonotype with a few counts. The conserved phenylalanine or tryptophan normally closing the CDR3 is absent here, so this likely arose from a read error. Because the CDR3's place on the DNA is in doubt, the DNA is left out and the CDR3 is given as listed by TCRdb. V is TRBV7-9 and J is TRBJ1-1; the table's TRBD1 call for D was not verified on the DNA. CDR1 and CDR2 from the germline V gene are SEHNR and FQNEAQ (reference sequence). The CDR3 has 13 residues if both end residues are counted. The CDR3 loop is CASSLLEVGLTRV.

CDR3: CSANPSGDTGELFF. DNA for the CDR3: TGCAGTGCTAACCCTAGCGGGGATACCGGGGAGCTGTTTTTT. V and J are TRBV20-1 and TRBJ2-2; 9 nucleotides line up with TRBD2. Germline CDR1 DFQATT, CDR2 SNEGSKA (reference sequence). The CDR3 has 14 residues. The ends lost 4 bases at V and 5 bases at J; junction bases unmatched: 5.

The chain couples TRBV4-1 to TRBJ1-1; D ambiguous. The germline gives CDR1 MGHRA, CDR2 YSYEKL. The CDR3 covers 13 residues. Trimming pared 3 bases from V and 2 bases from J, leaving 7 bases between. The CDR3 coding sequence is TGCGCCAGCAGCCAGGGTTCTAACACTGAAGCTTTCTTT. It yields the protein CASSQGSNTEAFF.

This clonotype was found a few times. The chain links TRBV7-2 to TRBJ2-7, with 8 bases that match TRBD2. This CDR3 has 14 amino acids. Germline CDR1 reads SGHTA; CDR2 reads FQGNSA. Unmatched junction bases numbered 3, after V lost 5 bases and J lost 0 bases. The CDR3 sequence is CASSTSGTSYEQYF. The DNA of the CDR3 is TGTGCCAGCAGCACTAGCGGAACCTCCTACGAGCAGTACTTC.

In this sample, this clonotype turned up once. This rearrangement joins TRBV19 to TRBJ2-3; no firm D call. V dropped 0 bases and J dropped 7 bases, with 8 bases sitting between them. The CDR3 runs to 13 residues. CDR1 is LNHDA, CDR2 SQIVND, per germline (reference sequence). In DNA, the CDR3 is TGTGCCAGTAGTATAGAACGGCCGAATACGCAGTATTTT. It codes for CASSIERPNTQYF.

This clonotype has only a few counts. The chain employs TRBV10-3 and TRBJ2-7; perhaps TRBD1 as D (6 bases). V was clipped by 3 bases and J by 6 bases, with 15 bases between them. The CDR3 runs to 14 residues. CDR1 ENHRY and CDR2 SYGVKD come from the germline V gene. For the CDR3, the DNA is TGTGCCATCAGTGAACCACAGGGCCCGGCCGAGCAGTACTTC. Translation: CAISEPQGPAEQYF.

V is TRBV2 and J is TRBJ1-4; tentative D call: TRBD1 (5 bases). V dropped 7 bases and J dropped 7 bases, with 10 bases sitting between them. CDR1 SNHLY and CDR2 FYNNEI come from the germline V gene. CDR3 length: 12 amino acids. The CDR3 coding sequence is TGTGCCAGCATGGGGACGGGTGAAAAACTGTTTTTT. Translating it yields CASMGTGEKLFF. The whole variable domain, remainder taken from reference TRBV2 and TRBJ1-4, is EPEVTQTPSHQVTQMGQEVILRCVPISNHLYFYWYRQILGQKVEFLVSFYNNEISEKSEIFDDQFSVERPDGSNFTLKIRSTKLEDSAMYFCASMGTGEKLFFGSGTQLSVL.

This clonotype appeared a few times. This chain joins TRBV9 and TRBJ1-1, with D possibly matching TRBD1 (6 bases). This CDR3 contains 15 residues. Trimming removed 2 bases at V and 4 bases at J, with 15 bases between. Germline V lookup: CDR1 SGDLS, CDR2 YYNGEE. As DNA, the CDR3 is TGTGCCAGCAGCGTCAATAGGGGGGGGGGCACTGAAGCTTTCTTT. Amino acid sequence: CASSVNRGGGTEAFF.

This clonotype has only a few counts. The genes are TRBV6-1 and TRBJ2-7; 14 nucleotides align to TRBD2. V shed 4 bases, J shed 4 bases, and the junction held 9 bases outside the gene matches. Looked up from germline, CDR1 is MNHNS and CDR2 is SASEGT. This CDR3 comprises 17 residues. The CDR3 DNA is TGTGCCAGCAGTGGAAAGGGACTAGCGGGGGTTAATTACGAGCAGTACTTC. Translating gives CASSGKGLAGVNYEQYF.

The CDR3, as DNA: TGTGCCAGCAGCTTAGAGGGTGTAATGCCCCAGCATTTT. Residues: CASSLEGVMPQHF. The genes are TRBV7-6 and TRBJ1-5; D gene ambiguous. Germline CDR1 is SGHVS and CDR2 is FNYEAQ. The CDR3 runs to 13 residues. Trimming left V 1 base short and J 9 bases short, with 10 bases between.

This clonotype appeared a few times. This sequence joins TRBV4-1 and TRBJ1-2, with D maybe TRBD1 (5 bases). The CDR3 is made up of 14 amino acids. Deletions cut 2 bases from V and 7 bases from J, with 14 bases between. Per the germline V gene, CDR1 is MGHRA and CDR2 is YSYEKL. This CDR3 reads CASSQTGAMLGYTF. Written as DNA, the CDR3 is TGCGCCAGCAGCCAAACAGGCGCGATGCTTGGCTACACCTTC.

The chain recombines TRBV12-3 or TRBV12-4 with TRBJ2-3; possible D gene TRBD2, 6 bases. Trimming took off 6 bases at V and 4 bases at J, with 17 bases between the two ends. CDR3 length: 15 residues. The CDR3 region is CASSISAAGSDTQYF. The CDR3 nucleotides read TGTGCCAGCAGCATTAGTGCCGCGGGGTCAGATACGCAGTATTTT.

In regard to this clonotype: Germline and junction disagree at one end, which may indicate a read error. This CDR3 is CASSLSASGTYEQYF. For the CDR3, the DNA is TGTGCCAGCAGCTTGTCGGCTAGCGGGACCTACGAGCAGTACTTC. The chain uses TRBV5-3 and TRBJ2-7; 9 positions agree with TRBD2. TRBV5-3 carries the ORF label, with uncertain function. The CDR3 consists of 15 residues.